This T cell receptor beta chain emerged from a study of CD8 T cells in ankylosing spondylitis. Findings and limits, study-wide: In reactive arthritis synovial fluid and blood, some motif variants had been reported before. Matched ankylosing spondylitis synovial fluid reportedly contained a significantly enriched population of disease-linked clones. Those disease-linked clones were CD8+; they were also relatively rare in peripheral blood.

It was by quantitative 5'-RACE with molecular barcodes that TCR beta libraries were made. From the 5' RACE reads, TCRdb called clonotypes with MiXCR, one entry per CDR3 protein. This sample yields 350,000 to 400,000 distinct CDR3 sequences, of which 20% are seen a single time; over 10% belongs to the top ten. This clonotype was recorded a few times. What it binds is not known. The CDR3 is 15 residues long. With 4 bases removed from V and 0 bases from J, the gap between germline ends came to 13 bases. Looked up from germline, CDR1 is SGHRS and CDR2 is YFSETQ. Sequenced material: blood, either unsorted or a sorted T cell fraction (not recorded which). The receptor's source is a male donor with ankylosing spondylitis or in good health (not recorded which). The V and J genes are TRBV5-1 and TRBJ1-1; D might be TRBD1 (6 bases). As DNA, the CDR3 is TGCGCCAGCAGCCTGGCAGGGGACCTGAACACTGAAGCTTTCTTT. Translated: CASSLAGDLNTEAFF. Variable domain in full (rest from reference TRBV5-1 and TRBJ1-1): KAGVTQTPRYLIKTRGQQVTLSCSPISGHRSVSWYQQTPGQGLQFLFEYFSETQRNKGNFPGRFSGRQFSNSRSEMNVSTLELGDSALYLCASSLAGDLNTEAFFGQGTRLTVV.